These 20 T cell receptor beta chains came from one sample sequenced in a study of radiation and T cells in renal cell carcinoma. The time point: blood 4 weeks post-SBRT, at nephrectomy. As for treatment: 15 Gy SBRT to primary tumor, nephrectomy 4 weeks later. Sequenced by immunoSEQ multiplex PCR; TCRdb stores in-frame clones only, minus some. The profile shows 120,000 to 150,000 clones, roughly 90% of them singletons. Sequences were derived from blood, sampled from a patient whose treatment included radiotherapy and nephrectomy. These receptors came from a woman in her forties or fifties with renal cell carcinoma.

CDR3 DNA: TGTGCCAGCAGTTTAGTCGGCGGAGCCTACGAGCAGTACTTC. Its protein product is CASSLVGGAYEQYF. V gene TRBV28 combines with J gene TRBJ2-7; D ambiguous. Per the germline V gene, CDR1 is MDHEN and CDR2 is SYDVKM. Trimming took off 2 bases at V and 2 bases at J, with 10 bases between the two ends. The CDR3 consists of 14 residues. The full variable domain, in which reference TRBV28 and TRBJ2-7 provide the parts outside the CDR3, is DVKVTQSSRYLVKRTGEKVFLECVQDMDHENMFWYRQDPGLGLRLIYFSYDVKMKEKGDIPEGYSVSREKKERFSLILESASTNQTSMYLCASSLVGGAYEQYFGPGTRLTVT.

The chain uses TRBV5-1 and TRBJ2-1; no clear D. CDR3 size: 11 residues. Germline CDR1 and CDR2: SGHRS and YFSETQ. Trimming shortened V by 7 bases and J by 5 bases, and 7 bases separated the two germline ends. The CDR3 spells CASRKDNEQFF. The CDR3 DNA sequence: TGCGCCAGCCGGAAGGACAATGAGCAGTTCTTC.

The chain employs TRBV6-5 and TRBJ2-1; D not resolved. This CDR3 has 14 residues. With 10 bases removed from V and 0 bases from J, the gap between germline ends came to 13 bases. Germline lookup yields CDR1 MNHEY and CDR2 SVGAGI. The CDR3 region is CATSRADSYNEQFF. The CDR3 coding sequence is TGTGCCACTTCCCGGGCGGACTCCTACAATGAGCAGTTCTTC.

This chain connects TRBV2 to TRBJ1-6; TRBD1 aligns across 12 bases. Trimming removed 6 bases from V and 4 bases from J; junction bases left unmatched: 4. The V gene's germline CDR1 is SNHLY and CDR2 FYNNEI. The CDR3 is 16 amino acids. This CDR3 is CASRGQGARYNSPLHF. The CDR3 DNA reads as TGTGCCAGCAGGGGACAGGGGGCTCGGTATAATTCACCCCTCCACTTT.

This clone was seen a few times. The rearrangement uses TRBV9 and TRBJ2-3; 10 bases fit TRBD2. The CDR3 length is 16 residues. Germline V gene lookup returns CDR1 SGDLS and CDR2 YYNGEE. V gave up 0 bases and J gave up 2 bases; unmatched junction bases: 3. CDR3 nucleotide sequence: TGTGCCAGCAGCGTAGTAGGACTAGCGGCCACAGATACGCAGTATTTT. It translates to CASSVVGLAATDTQYF.

The chain's CDR3 is CASSLTPQEDTEAFF. CDR3 DNA: TGTGCCAGCAGCTTAACCCCACAAGAGGACACTGAAGCTTTCTTT. The chain combines TRBV7-9 with TRBJ1-1, with D hard to call. The CDR3 loop spans 15 amino acids. Per germline, CDR1 SEHNR and CDR2 FQNEAQ (reference sequence). The V gene lost 2 bases and the J gene lost 3 bases, with 13 bases spanning the gap.

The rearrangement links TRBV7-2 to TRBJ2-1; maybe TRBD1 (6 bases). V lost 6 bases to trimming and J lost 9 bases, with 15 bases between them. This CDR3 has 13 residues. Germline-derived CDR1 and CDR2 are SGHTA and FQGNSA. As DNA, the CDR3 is TGTGCCAGCAGGAGGTACAGGGTTGGTGAGCAGTTCTTC. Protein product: CASRRYRVGEQFF.

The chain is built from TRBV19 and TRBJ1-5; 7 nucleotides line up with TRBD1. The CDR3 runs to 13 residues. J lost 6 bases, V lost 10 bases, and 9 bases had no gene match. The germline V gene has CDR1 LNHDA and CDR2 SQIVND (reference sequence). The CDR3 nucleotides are TGTGCCACCGTCGACAGGGCCGGTCAGCCCCAGCATTTT. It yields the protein CATVDRAGQPQHF.

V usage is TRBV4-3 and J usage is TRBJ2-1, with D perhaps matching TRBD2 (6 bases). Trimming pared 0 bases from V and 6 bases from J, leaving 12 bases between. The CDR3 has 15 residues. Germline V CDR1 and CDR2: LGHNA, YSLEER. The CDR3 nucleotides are TGCGCCAGCAGCCAAGATATTCGGGGGTTCAATGAGCAGTTCTTC. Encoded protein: CASSQDIRGFNEQFF.

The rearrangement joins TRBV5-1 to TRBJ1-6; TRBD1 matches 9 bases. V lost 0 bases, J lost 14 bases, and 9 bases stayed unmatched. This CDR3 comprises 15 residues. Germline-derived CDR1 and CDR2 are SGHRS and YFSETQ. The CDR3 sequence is CASSLGGDRGGSLHF. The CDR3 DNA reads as TGCGCCAGCAGCTTGGGAGGCGACAGGGGGGGATCCCTCCACTTT.

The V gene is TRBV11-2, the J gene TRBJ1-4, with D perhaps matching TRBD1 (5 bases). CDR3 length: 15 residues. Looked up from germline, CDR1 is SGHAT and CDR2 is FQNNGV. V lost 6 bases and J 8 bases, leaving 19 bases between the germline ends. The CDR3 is CASRKGAGIGEKLFF. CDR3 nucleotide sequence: TGTGCCAGCAGGAAAGGGGCAGGAATCGGGGAAAAACTGTTTTTT.

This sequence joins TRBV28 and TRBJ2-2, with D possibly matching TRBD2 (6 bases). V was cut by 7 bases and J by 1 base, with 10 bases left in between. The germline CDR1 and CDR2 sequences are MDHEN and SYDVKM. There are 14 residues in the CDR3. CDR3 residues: CASKGDWNTGELFF. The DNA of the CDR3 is TGTGCCAGCAAAGGGGACTGGAACACCGGGGAGCTGTTTTTT.

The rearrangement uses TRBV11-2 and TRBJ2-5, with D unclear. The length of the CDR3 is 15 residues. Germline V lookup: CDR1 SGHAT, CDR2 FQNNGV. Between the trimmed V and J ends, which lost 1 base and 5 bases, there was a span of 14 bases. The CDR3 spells CASSLVRATSETQYF. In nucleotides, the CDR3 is TGTGCCAGCAGCTTAGTTCGAGCGACGAGTGAGACCCAGTACTTC.

The CDR3 sequence: CASRTSLPQPQHF. The CDR3 nucleotides are TGTGCCAGTAGAACCTCCCTTCCTCAGCCCCAGCATTTT. This chain joins TRBV19 and TRBJ1-5; D call uncertain. The CDR3 length is 13 residues. Trimming stripped 6 bases from V and 6 bases from J, with 12 bases between. CDR1 and CDR2 (germline): LNHDA, SQIVND (reference sequence).

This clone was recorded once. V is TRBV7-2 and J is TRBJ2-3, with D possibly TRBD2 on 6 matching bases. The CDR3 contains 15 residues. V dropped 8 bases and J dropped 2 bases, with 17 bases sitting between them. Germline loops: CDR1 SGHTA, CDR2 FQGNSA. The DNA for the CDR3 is TGTGCCAGCGGCAAGGACTGGGGACTCACAGATACGCAGTATTTT. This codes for CASGKDWGLTDTQYF.

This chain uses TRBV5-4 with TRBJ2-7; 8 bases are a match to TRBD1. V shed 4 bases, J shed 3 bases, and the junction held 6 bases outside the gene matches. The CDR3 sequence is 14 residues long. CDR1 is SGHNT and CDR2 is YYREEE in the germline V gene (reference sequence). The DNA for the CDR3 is TGTGCCAGCAGCCAAACAGGGGGAAACTACGAGCAGTACTTC. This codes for CASSQTGGNYEQYF.

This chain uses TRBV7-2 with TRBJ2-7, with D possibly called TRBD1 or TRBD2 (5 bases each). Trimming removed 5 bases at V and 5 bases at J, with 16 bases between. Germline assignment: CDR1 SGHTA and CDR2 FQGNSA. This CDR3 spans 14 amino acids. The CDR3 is CASSVHRDPDEQYF. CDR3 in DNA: TGTGCCAGCAGCGTACACCGGGACCCAGACGAGCAGTACTTC.

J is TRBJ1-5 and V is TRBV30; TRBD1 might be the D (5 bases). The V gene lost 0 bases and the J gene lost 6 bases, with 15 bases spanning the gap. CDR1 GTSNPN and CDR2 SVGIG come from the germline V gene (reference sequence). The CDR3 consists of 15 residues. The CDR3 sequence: CAWSVVVGTSQPQHF. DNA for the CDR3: TGTGCCTGGAGTGTCGTGGTCGGGACCTCTCAGCCCCAGCATTTT.

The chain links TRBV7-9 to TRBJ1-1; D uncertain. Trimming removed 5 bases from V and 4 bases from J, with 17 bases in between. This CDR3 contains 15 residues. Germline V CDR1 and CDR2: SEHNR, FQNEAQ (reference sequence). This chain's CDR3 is CASSQATLRGTEAFF. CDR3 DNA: TGTGCCAGCAGCCAAGCCACCCTCCGGGGCACTGAAGCTTTCTTT. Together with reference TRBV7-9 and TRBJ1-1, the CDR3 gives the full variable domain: DTGVSQNPRHKITKRGQNVTFRCDPISEHNRLYWYRQTLGQGPEFLTYFQNEAQLEKSRLLSDRFSAERPKGSFSTLEIQRTEQGDSAMYLCASSQATLRGTEAFFGQGTRLTVV.

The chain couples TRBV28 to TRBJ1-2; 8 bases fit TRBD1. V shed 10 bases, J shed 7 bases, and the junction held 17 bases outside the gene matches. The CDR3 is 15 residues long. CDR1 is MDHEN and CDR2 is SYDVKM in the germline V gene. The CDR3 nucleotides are TGTGCCACCGCAGTGGCTAGCCAGGGGGCATTTGGCTACACCTTC. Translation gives CATAVASQGAFGYTF.